The source of this TCR beta chain is a study of T cells after somatic rescue of genetic block. Profiling relied on immunoSEQ multiplex PCR, and the TCRdb table lists in-frame clones only, not all of them. Found here are approximately 70,000 clones, about nine tenths of them singletons; the top ten hold approximately 2.9%. The CDR3 sequence is 13 residues long. CDR1 and CDR2 from the germline V gene are MDHEN and SYDVKM. V lost 5 bases to trimming and J lost 7 bases, with 15 bases between them. The receptor was derived from a man aged 25-40 years. Sequenced sample: peripheral blood mononuclear cells (PBMCs). The chain is built from TRBV28 and TRBJ2-7; D perhaps matches TRBD2 (6 bases). The chain's CDR3 is CASSAGGVREQYF. CDR3 in DNA: TGTGCCAGCAGTGCCGGCGGGGTGAGGGAGCAGTACTTC.